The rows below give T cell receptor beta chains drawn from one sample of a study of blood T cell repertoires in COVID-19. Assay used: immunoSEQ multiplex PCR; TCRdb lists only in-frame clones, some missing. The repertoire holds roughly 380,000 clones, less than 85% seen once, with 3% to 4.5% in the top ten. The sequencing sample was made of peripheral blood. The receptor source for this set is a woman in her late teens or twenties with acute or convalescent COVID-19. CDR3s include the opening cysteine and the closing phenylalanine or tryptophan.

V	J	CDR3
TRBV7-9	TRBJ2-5	CASSDPSGGVQETQYF
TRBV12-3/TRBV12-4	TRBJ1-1	CASSYRGQTEAFF
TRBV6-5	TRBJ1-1	CASSPDRVAEAFF
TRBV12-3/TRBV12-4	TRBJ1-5	CASSGQINQPQHF
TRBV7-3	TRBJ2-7	CASSLTGAASDYEQYF
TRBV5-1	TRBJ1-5	CASSLDPTGVNQPQHF
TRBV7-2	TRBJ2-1	CASSFYSLAGNRAWNEQFF
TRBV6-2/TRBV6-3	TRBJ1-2	CASSYLTASYGYTF
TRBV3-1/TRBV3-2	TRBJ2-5	CASSPGTGDFQETQYF
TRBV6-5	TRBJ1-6	CASTGTGDNSPLHF
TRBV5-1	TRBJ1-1	CASSFTGTGEAEAFF
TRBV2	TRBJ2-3	CASSRPTSVSTDTQYF
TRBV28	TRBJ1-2	CASSPMEGPAGLDYGYTF
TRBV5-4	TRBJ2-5	CASSPRATSQETQYF
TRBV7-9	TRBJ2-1	CASSKGSGGAGYEQFF